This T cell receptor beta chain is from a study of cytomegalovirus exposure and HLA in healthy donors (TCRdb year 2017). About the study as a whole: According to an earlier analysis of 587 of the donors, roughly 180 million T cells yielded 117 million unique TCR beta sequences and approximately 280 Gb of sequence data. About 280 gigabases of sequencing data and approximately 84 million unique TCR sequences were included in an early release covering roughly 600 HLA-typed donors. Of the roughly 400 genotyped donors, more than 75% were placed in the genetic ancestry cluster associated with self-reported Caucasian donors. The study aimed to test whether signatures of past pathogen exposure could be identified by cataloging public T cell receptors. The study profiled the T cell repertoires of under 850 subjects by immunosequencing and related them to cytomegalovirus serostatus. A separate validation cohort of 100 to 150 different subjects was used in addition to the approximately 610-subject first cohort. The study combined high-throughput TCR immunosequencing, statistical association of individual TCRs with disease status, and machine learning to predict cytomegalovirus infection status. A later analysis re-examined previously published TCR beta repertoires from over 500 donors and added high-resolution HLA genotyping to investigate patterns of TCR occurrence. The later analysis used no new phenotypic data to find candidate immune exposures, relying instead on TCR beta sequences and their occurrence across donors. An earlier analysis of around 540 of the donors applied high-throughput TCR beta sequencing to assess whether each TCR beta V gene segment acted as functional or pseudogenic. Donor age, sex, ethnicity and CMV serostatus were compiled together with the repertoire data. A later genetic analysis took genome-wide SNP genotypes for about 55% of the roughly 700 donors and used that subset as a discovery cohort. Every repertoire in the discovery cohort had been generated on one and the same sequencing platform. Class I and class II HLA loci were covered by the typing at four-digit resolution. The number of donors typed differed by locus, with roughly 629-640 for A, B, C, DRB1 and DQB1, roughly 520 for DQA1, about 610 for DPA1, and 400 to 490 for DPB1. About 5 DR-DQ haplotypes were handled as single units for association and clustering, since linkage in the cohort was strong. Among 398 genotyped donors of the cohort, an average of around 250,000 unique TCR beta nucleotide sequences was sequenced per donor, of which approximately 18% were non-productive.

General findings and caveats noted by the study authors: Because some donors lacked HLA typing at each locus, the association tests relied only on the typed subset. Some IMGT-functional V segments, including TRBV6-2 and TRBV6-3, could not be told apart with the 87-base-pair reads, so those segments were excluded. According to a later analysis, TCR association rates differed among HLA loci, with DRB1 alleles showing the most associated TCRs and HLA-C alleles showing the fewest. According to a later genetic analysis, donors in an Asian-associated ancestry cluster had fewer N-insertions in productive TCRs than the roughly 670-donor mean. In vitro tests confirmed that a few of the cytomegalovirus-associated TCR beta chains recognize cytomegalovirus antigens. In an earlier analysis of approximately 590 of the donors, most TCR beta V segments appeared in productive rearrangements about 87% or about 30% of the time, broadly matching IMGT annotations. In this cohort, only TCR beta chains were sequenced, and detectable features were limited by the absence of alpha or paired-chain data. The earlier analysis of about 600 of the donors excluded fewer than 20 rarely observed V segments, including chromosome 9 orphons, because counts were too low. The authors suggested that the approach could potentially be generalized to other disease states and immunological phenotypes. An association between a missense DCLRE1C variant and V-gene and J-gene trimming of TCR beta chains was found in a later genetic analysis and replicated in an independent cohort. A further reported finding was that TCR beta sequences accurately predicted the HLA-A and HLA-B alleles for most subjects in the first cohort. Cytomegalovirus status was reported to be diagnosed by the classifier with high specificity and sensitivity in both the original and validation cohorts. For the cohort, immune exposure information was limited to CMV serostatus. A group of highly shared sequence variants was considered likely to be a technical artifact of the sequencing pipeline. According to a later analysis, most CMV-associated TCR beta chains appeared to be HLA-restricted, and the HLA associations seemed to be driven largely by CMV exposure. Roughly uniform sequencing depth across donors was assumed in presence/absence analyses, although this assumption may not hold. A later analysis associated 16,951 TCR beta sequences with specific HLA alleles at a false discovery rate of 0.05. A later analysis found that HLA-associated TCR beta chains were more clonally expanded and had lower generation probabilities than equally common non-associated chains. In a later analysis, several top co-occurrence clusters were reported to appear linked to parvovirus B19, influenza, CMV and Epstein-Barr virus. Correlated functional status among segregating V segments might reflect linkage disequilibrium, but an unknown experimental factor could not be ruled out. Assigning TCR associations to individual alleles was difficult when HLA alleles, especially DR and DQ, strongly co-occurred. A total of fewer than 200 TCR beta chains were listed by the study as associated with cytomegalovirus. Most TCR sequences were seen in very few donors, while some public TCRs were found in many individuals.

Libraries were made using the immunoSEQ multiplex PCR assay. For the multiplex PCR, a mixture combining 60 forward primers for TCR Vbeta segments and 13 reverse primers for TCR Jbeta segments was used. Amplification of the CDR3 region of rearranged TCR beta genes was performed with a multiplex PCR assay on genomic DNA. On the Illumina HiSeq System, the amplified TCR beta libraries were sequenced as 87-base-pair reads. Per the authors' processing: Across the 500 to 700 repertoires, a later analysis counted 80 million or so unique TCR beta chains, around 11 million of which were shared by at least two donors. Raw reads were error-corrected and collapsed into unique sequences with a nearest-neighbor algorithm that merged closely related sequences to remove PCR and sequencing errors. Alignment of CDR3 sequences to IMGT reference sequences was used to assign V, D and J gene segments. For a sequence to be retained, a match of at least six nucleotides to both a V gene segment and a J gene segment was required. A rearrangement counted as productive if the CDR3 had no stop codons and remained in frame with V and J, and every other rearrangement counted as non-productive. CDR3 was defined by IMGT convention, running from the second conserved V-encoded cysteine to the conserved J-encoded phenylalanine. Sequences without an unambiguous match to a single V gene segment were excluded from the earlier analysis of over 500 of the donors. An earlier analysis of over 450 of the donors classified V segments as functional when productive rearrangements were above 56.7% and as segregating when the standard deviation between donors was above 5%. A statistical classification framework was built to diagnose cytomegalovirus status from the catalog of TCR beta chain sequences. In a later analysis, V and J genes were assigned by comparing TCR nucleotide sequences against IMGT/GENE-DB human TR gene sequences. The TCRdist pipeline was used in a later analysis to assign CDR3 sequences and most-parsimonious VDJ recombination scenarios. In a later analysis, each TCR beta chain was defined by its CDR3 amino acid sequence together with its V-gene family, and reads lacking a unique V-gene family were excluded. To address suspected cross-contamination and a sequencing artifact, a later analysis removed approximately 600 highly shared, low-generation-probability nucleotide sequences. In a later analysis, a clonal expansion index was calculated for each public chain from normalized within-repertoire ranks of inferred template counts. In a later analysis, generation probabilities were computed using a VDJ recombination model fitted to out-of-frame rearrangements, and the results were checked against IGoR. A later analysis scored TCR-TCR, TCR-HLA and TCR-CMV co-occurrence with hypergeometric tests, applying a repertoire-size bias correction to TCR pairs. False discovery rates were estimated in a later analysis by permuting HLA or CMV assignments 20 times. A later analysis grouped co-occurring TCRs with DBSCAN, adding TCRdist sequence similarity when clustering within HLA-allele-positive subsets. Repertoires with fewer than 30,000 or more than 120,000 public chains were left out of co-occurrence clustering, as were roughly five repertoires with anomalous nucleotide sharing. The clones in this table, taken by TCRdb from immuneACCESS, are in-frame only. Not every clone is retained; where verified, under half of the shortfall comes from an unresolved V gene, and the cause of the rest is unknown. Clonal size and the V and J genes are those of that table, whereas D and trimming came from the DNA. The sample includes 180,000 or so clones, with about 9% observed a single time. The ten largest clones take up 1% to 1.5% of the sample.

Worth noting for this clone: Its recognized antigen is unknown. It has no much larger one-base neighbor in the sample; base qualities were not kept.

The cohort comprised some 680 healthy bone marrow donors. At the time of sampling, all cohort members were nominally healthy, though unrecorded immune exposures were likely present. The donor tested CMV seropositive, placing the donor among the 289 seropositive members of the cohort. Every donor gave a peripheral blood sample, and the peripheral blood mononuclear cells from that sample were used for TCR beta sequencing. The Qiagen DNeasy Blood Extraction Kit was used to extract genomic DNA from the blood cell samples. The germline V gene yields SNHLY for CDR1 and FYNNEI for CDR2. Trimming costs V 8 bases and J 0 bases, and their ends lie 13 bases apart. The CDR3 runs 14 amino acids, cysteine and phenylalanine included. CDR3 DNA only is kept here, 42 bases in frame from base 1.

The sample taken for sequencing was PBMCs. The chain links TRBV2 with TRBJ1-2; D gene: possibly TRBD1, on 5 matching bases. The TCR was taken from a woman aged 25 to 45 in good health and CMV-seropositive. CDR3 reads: CASGARVPNYGYTF. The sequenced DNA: TGTGCCAGCGGGGCAAGGGTCCCTAACTATGGCTACACCTTC.